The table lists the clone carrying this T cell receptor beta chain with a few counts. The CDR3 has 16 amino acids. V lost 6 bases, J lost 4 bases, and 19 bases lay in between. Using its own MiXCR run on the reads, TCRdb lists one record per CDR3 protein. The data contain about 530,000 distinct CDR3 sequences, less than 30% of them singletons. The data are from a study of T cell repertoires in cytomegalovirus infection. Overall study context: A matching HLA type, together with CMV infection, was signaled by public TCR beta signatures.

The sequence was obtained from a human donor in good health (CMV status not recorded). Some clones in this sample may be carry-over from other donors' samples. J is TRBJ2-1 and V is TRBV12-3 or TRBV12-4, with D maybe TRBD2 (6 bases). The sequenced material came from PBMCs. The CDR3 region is CASSLTISGEYNEQFF. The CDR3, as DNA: TGTGCCAGCAGCCTTACAATTTCGGGGGAGTACAATGAGCAGTTCTTC.